The entry below gives a single T cell receptor beta chain sequence along with its context. The CDR3 runs 13 residues. The V and J ends lost 0 bases and 7 bases respectively, with 9 bases between them. Germline CDR1 is LNHNV and CDR2 is YYDKDF (reference sequence). The sample belongs to a study of control samples from healthy donors and cancer patients. Assay: immunoSEQ multiplex PCR; the TCRdb copy retains only in-frame clones and omits some. The sample shows 70,000 or so clones, roughly 90% of them seen only once. This chain connects TRBV15 to TRBJ1-1; D unclear. The TCR sequence derives from a man in his sixties with lung cancer. The sequencing sample was made of PBMCs. CDR3 protein: CATSRDRVIEAFF. CDR3 coding DNA: TGTGCCACCAGCAGAGATCGGGTCATTGAAGCTTTCTTT.